This T cell receptor (beta chain) was documented in a study of cytomegalovirus exposure and HLA in healthy donors. Findings and limits, study-wide: It was only CMV serostatus that was available as immune exposure information. Accurate HLA-A and HLA-B prediction from TCR beta sequences was reported for most subjects.

Concerning this clone itself: What it binds is not known.

Deletions cut 6 bases from V and 0 bases from J, with 15 bases between. Germline CDR1 reads SGHAT; CDR2 reads FQNNGV. This CDR3 has 16 amino acids. A multiplex PCR was run with 60 Vbeta primers and 13 Jbeta primers. Clones were read by immunoSEQ multiplex PCR, and TCRdb kept only the in-frame ones, dropping some. The sample table includes 100,000 to 150,000 clones. This sequence joins TRBV11-2 and TRBJ2-1; D is undetermined. The sequenced material came from PBMCs. This clonotype was sampled from a man aged 25 to 40 in good health and CMV-seronegative. The CDR3 sequence: CASSRSNRSSYNEQFF. The DNA of the CDR3 is TGTGCCAGCAGTCGTTCAAACCGGAGCTCCTACAATGAGCAGTTCTTC.